This T cell receptor beta chain was sequenced during a study of CD8+CD57+ T cells in acquired aplastic anemia. Study-wide findings and caveats: Patients and controls shared 25 to 35 CD8+ CDR3 sequences, which appeared highly expressed in patients and within their immunodominant clones.

Selection for sequencing was limited to patients who had shown CD8+CD57+ cell expansion by flow cytometry. Blood was sampled before the patients had received any therapy. The use of genomic DNA as template underpinned the TCR beta VDJ and CDR3 profiling. A single record per CDR3 protein comes from TCRdb applying MiXCR to the reads. Altogether around 200,000 distinct CDR3 sequences are present, around half being singletons, with the ten largest covering about 8.8%. The CDR3 has 18 residues. The germline CDR1 and CDR2 sequences are SQVTM and ANQGSEA. V was pared by 2 bases and J by 3 bases, with 23 bases between. This clonotype was recorded at least ten times. Its antigen is unidentified.

The sequenced sample was sorted CD4+, CD8+, or CD8+CD57+ T cells (not recorded which) from PBMCs. The chain links TRBV29-1 to TRBJ2-1, with D unclear. This TCR came from a human donor with aplastic anemia. The CDR3 DNA sequence: TGCAGCGTTGAATATGGTTCGTCCCCCTGGATTGGCTACAATGAGCAGTTCTTC. Translation: CSVEYGSSPWIGYNEQFF.